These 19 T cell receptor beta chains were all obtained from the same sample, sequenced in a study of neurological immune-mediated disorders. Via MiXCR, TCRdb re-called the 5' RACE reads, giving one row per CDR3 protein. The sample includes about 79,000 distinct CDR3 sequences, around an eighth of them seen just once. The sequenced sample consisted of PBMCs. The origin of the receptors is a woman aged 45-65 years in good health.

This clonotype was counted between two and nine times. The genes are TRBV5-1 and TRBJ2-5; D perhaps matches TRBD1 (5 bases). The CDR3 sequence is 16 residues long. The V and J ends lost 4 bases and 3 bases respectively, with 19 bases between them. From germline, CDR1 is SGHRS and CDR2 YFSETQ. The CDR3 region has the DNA TGCGCCAGCAGCCCCAGAAATATGGGGCGCGAAGAGACCCAGTACTTC. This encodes CASSPRNMGREETQYF.

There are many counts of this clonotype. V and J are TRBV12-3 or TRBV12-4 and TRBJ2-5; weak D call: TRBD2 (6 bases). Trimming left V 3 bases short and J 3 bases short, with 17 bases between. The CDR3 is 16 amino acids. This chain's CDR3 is CASSLGWDSRKETQYF. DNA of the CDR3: TGTGCCAGCAGTTTGGGATGGGACTCCAGAAAAGAGACCCAGTACTTC.

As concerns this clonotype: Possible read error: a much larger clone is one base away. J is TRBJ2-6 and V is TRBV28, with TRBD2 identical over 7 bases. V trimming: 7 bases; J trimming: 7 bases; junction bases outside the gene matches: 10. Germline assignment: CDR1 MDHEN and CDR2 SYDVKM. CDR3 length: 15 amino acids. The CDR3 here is CASTPGGRAANVLTF. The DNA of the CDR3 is TGTGCCAGCACCCCCGGGGGGAGGGCTGCCAACGTCCTGACTTTC. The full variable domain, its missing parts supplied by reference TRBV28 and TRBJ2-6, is DVKVTQSSRYLVKRTGEKVFLECVQDMDHENMFWYRQDPGLGLRLIYFSYDVKMKEKGDIPEGYSVSREKKERFSLILESASTNQTSMYLCASTPGGRAANVLTFGAGSRLTVL.

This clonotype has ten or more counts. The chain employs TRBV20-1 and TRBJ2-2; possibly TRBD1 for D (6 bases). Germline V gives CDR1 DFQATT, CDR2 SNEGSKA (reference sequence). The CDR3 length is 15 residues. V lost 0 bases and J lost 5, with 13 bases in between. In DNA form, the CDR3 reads TGCAGTGCTAGAGATGGGGGCTCGGGGACCGGGGAGCTGTTTTTT. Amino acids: CSARDGGSGTGELFF.

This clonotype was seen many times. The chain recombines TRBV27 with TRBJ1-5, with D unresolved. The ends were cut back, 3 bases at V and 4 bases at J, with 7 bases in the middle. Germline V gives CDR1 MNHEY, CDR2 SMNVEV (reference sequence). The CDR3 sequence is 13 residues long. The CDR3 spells CASSFQDNQPQHF. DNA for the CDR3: TGTGCCAGCAGTTTCCAGGATAATCAGCCCCAGCATTTT.

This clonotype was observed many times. CDR3 residues: CSARPTSGRTYEQYF. CDR3 DNA: TGCAGTGCTAGACCCACTAGCGGCAGAACCTACGAGCAGTACTTC. The genes are TRBV20-1 and TRBJ2-7, with 8 bases lining up with TRBD2. The CDR3 runs 15 residues. Looked up from germline, CDR1 is DFQATT and CDR2 is SNEGSKA (reference sequence). Losses at the gene ends were 2 bases for V and 2 bases for J; bases not matched to a gene: 8.

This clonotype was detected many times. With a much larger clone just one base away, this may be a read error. The DNA for the CDR3 is TGCAGCGTTGGGGGCCGGGACAGGGGGTCCAATGAGCAGTTCTTC. It specifies CSVGGRDRGSNEQFF. The J gene is TRBJ2-1, the V gene TRBV29-1; TRBD1 aligns across 11 bases. CDR1 and CDR2 from the germline V gene are SQVTM and ANQGSEA. This CDR3 is 15 amino acids long. The ends lost 4 bases at V and 6 bases at J; junction bases unmatched: 8.

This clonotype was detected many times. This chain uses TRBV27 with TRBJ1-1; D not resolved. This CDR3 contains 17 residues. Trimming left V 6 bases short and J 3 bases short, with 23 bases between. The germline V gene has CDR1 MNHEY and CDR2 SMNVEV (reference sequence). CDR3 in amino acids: CASSLKGEPRRHTEAFF. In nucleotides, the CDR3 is TGTGCCAGCAGCCTTAAGGGTGAGCCCAGGAGGCACACTGAAGCTTTCTTT.

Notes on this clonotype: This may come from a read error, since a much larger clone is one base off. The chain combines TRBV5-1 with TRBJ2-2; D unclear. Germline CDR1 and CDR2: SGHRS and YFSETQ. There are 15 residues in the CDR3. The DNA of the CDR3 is TGCACCAGCAGCTTGGGTTCAGGCGATGCCGGGGAGCTGTTTTTT. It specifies CTSSLGSGDAGELFF.

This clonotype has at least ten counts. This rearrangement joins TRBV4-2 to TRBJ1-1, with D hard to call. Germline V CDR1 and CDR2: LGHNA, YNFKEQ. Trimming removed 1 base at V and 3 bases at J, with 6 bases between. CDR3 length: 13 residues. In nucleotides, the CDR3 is TGTGCCAGCAGCCAAGGCTTGGACACTGAAGCTTTCTTT. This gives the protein CASSQGLDTEAFF.

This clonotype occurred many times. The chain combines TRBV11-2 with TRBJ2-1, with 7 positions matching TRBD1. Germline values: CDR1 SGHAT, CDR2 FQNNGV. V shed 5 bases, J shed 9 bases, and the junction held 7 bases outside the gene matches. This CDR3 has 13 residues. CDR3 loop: CASSRDRDGEQFF. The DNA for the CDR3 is TGTGCCAGCAGCAGAGACAGGGATGGTGAGCAGTTCTTC.

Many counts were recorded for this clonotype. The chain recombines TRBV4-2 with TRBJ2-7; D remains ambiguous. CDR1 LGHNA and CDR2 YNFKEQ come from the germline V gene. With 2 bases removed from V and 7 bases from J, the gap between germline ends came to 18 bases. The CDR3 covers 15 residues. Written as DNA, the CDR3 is TGTGCCAGCAGCCAAAGCGAGACCACGCCTCGAGAGCAGTACTTC. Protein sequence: CASSQSETTPREQYF.

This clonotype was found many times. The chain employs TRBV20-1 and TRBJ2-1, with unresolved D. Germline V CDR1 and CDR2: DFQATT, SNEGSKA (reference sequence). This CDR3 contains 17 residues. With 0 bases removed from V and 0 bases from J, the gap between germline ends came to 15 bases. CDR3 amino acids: CSARDAGDTSSYNEQFF. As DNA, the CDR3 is TGCAGTGCTAGAGATGCTGGAGACACCAGCTCCTACAATGAGCAGTTCTTC.

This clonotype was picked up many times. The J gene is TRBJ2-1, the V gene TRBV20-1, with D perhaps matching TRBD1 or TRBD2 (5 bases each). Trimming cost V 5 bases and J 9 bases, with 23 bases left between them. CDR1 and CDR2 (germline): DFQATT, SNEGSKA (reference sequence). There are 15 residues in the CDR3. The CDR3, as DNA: TGCAGTGCTGACGAACCGGGACCCCGCTGGGGTGAGCAGTTCTTC. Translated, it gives CSADEPGPRWGEQFF.

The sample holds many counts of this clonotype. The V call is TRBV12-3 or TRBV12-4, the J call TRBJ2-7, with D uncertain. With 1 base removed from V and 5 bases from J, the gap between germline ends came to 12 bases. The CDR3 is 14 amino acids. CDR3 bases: TGTGCCAGCAGTTTAGTCAGGCTAAGCGACGAGCAGTACTTC. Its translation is CASSLVRLSDEQYF.

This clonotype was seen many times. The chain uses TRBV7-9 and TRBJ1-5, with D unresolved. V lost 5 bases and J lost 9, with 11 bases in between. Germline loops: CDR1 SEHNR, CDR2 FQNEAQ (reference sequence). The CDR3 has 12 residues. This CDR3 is CASSQMSGPQHF. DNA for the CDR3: TGTGCCAGCAGCCAGATGTCCGGGCCCCAGCATTTT. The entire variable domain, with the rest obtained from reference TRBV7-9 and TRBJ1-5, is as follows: DTGVSQNPRHKITKRGQNVTFRCDPISEHNRLYWYRQTLGQGPEFLTYFQNEAQLEKSRLLSDRFSAERPKGSFSTLEIQRTEQGDSAMYLCASSQMSGPQHFGDGTRLSIL.

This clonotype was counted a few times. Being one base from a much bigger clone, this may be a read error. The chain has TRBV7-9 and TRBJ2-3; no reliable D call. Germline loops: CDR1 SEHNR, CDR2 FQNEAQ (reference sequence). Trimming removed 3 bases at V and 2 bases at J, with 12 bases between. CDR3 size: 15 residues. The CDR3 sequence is CASSFGVDATDTQYF. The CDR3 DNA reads TGTGCCAGCAGCTTTGGTGTGGACGCCACAGATACGCAGTATTTT. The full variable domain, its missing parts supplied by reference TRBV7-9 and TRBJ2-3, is DTGVSQNPRHKITKRGQNVTFRCDPISEHNRLYWYRQTLGQGPEFLTYFQNEAQLEKSRLLSDRFSAERPKGSFSTLEIQRTEQGDSAMYLCASSFGVDATDTQYFGPGTRLTVL.

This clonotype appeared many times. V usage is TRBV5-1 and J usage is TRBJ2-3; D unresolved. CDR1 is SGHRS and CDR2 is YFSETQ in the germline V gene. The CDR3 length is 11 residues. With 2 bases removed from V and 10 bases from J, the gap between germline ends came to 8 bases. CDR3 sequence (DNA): TGCGCCAGCAGCTTAGAGTCGGCGCAGTATTTT. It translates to CASSLESAQYF.

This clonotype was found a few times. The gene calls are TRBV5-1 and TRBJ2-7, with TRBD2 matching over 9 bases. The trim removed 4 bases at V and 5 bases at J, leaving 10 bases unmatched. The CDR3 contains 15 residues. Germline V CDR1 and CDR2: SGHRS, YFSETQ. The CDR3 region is CASSRGAGGVDEQYF. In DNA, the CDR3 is TGCGCCAGCAGCCGGGGAGCGGGGGGTGTTGACGAGCAGTACTTC.